The next 22 T cell receptor beta chains were all read from a single sample in a study of OX40 agonist ivuxolimab in advanced cancers. Sequencing was performed with immunoSEQ multiplex PCR; in TCRdb, only in-frame clones are kept and a portion is missing. The data show 70,000 to 85,000 clones, 75% to 90% seen once. The sample was CD4+ or CD8+ T cells sorted from blood, taken in a trial of the OX40 agonist ivuxolimab. Receptor source: an adult with an advanced solid tumor such as melanoma, head and neck, liver or kidney cancer.

The rearrangement links TRBV6-6 to TRBJ2-5; possible D gene TRBD2, 5 bases. The V end lost 4 bases, the J end lost 4 bases, and 13 bases lay between the germline ends. Germline CDR1 is MNHNY and CDR2 is SVGAGI (reference sequence). The CDR3 extends over 14 amino acids. The CDR3: CASSSPEGGETQYF. DNA of the CDR3: TGTGCCAGCAGTTCCCCAGAGGGTGGAGAGACCCAGTACTTC.

The gene calls are TRBV28 and TRBJ2-7; no clear D. Deletions cut 9 bases from V and 4 bases from J, with 13 bases between. Germline loops: CDR1 MDHEN, CDR2 SYDVKM. The CDR3 has 12 amino acids. The CDR3 protein is CASGVFQYEQYF. The CDR3 DNA is TGTGCCAGTGGGGTGTTCCAGTACGAGCAGTACTTC.

The rearrangement joins TRBV11-2 to TRBJ2-6; D remains ambiguous. Germline assignment: CDR1 SGHAT and CDR2 FQNNGV. The CDR3 runs to 14 residues. Trimming shortened V by 5 bases and J by 0 bases, and 5 bases separated the two germline ends. The CDR3 coding sequence is TGTGCCAGCAGCCCCATCTCTGGGGCCAACGTCCTGACTTTC. It translates to CASSPISGANVLTF.

The gene calls are TRBV7-8 and TRBJ1-5; D gene unclear. The CDR3 has 14 amino acids. V lost 5 bases to trimming and J lost 2 bases, with 10 bases between them. Per the germline V gene, CDR1 is SGHVS and CDR2 is FQNEAQ. CDR3 DNA: TGTGCCAGCAGCCATGACAAGGGCAATCAGCCCCAGCATTTT. It is translated as CASSHDKGNQPQHF.

This chain connects TRBV6-6 to TRBJ2-4; D might be TRBD2 (5 bases). The CDR3 covers 14 residues. Per germline, CDR1 MNHNY and CDR2 SVGAGI (reference sequence). Between the trimmed V and J ends, which lost 6 bases and 8 bases, there was a span of 17 bases. CDR3 coding DNA: TGTGCCAGCAGAAGAGCGTTAACCGGGGACATTCAGTACTTC. It codes for CASRRALTGDIQYF.

The J gene is TRBJ2-2, the V gene TRBV9, with TRBD2 matching over 7 bases. Germline values: CDR1 SGDLS, CDR2 YYNGEE. This CDR3 is built from 15 residues. The V and J ends lost 0 bases and 5 bases, in that order; junction bases with no gene match: 4. CDR3 nucleotide sequence: TGTGCCAGCAGCGTAGAACTAGCGCGGACCGGGGAGCTGTTTTTT. Protein product: CASSVELARTGELFF.

A single count supports this clone. This chain uses TRBV30 with TRBJ1-5; 10 bases are shared with TRBD1. CDR1 and CDR2 (germline): GTSNPN, SVGIG (reference sequence). After removal of 3 bases from V and 6 bases from J, the junction contained 5 bases not matched to a gene. This CDR3 comprises 14 residues. The CDR3 loop is CAWSRTGGSQPQHF. CDR3 nucleotides: TGTGCCTGGAGCCGGACAGGGGGGAGTCAGCCCCAGCATTTT.

This clone was seen a single time. The J gene is TRBJ1-4, the V gene TRBV7-9; 7 nucleotides agree with TRBD1. V gave up 3 bases and J gave up 4 bases; unmatched junction bases: 5. Germline loops: CDR1 SEHNR, CDR2 FQNEAQ (reference sequence). The CDR3 contains 15 residues. CDR3 coding DNA: TGTGCCAGCAGCTTTGGACAGGACGTTAATGAAAAACTGTTTTTT. Residues: CASSFGQDVNEKLFF.

The rearrangement joins TRBV30 to TRBJ2-5, with 7 bases fitting TRBD2. Germline lookup yields CDR1 GTSNPN and CDR2 SVGIG (reference sequence). The trim removed 2 bases at V and 13 bases at J, leaving 10 bases unmatched. CDR3 length: 12 amino acids. CDR3 residues: CAWSLRGEFGYF. The CDR3 DNA is TGTGCCTGGAGTCTCCGGGGGGAGTTTGGGTACTTC.

This clone has just one count. CDR3 sequence reads: CASYQGGVGNTEAFF. The CDR3 nucleotides read TGTGCCAGTTATCAAGGGGGAGTCGGGAACACTGAAGCTTTCTTT. The rearrangement joins TRBV28 to TRBJ1-1; tentative D call: TRBD1 (6 bases). From germline, CDR1 is MDHEN and CDR2 SYDVKM. This CDR3 is built from 15 residues. Trimming took 9 bases from V and 1 from J, leaving 18 bases between them.

V is TRBV12-5 and J is TRBJ2-5, with D possibly being TRBD1 (6 bases). Germline CDR1 reads LGHNT; CDR2 reads FRNRAP. The CDR3 extends over 15 amino acids. With 3 bases removed from V and 0 bases from J, the gap between germline ends came to 11 bases. Written as DNA, the CDR3 is TGTGCTAGTGGTTTTGGACAGCGGTACCAAGAGACCCAGTACTTC. Protein product: CASGFGQRYQETQYF.

The rearrangement links TRBV5-1 to TRBJ1-1; no firm D call. V was clipped by 0 bases and J by 4 bases, with 10 bases between them. Per germline, CDR1 SGHRS and CDR2 YFSETQ. The CDR3 contains 14 residues. For the CDR3, the DNA is TGCGCCAGCAGCTTGGAAGGGCGCGTCACTGAAGCTTTCTTT. The encoded protein is CASSLEGRVTEAFF. The full variable domain, its missing parts supplied by reference TRBV5-1 and TRBJ1-1, is KAGVTQTPRYLIKTRGQQVTLSCSPISGHRSVSWYQQTPGQGLQFLFEYFSETQRNKGNFPGRFSGRQFSNSRSEMNVSTLELGDSALYLCASSLEGRVTEAFFGQGTRLTVV.

The rearrangement uses TRBV6-5 and TRBJ1-1; D gene ambiguous. The CDR3 runs 15 residues. Germline loops: CDR1 MNHEY, CDR2 SVGAGI. Deletions cut 7 bases from V and 1 base from J, with 16 bases between. The CDR3 is CASTPRSTRNTEAFF. CDR3 nucleotides: TGTGCCAGCACCCCGAGATCTACTAGGAACACTGAAGCTTTCTTT.

V usage is TRBV19 and J usage is TRBJ1-5, with D uncertain. The CDR3 covers 12 residues. V was shortened by 5 bases and J by 2 bases, with 4 bases between the two germline ends. CDR1 is LNHDA, CDR2 SQIVND, per germline (reference sequence). The CDR3 loop is CASSFGNQPQHF. The CDR3 coding sequence is TGTGCCAGTAGTTTTGGCAATCAGCCCCAGCATTTT. Complete variable domain (other parts from reference TRBV19 and TRBJ1-5): DGGITQSPKYLFRKEGQNVTLSCEQNLNHDAMYWYRQDPGQGLRLIYYSQIVNDFQKGDIAEGYSVSREKKESFPLTVTSAQKNPTAFYLCASSFGNQPQHFGDGTRLSIL.

This sequence joins TRBV4-1 and TRBJ2-7; D not certain. The ends were cut back, 1 base at V and 2 bases at J, with 12 bases in the middle. The CDR3 is made up of 15 amino acids. Germline V gives CDR1 MGHRA, CDR2 YSYEKL. The CDR3 DNA follows: TGCGCCAGCAGCCAAGCCTTGGGCAGGACCTACGAGCAGTACTTC. Its translation is CASSQALGRTYEQYF.

This chain connects TRBV5-4 to TRBJ2-7, with D maybe TRBD1 (6 bases). The ends were cut back, 1 base at V and 5 bases at J, with 13 bases in the middle. Germline CDR1 is SGHNT and CDR2 is YYREEE (reference sequence). This CDR3 is built from 14 residues. CDR3 nucleotides: TGTGCCAGCAGCTTGACGGGCAGGGGCGACGAGCAGTACTTC. Translating it yields CASSLTGRGDEQYF.

This chain uses TRBV9 with TRBJ1-1; TRBD1 is a possible D gene (5 bases). In germline, CDR1 is SGDLS, CDR2 YYNGEE. V was clipped by 0 bases and J by 11 bases, with 17 bases between them. The CDR3 covers 14 residues. The CDR3 DNA reads as TGTGCCAGCAGCGTAGATTCCGACAGCTTTTTGGCTTTCTTT. Encoded protein: CASSVDSDSFLAFF.

The rearrangement joins TRBV29-1 to TRBJ2-7, with D uncertain. Looked up from germline, CDR1 is SQVTM and CDR2 is ANQGSEA. Trimming removed 7 bases at V and 1 base at J, with 11 bases between. The CDR3 loop spans 12 amino acids. CDR3: CSAQSPSYEQYF. In DNA form, the CDR3 reads TGCAGCGCCCAGAGCCCATCCTACGAGCAGTACTTC.

The V and J genes are TRBV10-3 and TRBJ2-7; the match to TRBD1 covers 9 bases. Trimming cost V 3 bases and J 5 bases; bases outside gene matches: 8. The germline V gene has CDR1 ENHRY and CDR2 SYGVKD. This CDR3 has 15 residues. The CDR3: CAISEPTGGRNEQYF. The CDR3 nucleotides read TGTGCCATCAGTGAACCGACAGGGGGGAGGAACGAGCAGTACTTC.

In nucleotides, the CDR3 is TGTGCCAGCAAAGGGGTCATTGATGGCTACACCTTC. Residues: CASKGVIDGYTF. The genes are TRBV21-1 and TRBJ1-2; the DNA was not used to check the table's D call, TRBD1. TRBV21-1 corresponds to a pseudogene. The CDR3 length is 12 residues.

This clone was counted only a few times. The chain links TRBV29-1 to TRBJ1-1, with D possibly TRBD1 on 6 matching bases. CDR3 size: 14 residues. The germline gives CDR1 SQVTM, CDR2 ANQGSEA. Between the trimmed V and J ends, which lost 1 base and 4 bases, there was a span of 13 bases. The chain's CDR3 is CSVEVGGGGTEAFF. The DNA for the CDR3 is TGCAGCGTTGAAGTGGGCGGGGGCGGCACTGAAGCTTTCTTT.

The chain joins TRBV29-1 to TRBJ1-1; 11 bases align to TRBD1. Per the germline V gene, CDR1 is SQVTM and CDR2 is ANQGSEA. CDR3 size: 12 residues. The V gene end was trimmed by 6 bases and the J gene end by 8 bases; junction bases not matched to a gene: 5. The CDR3 protein is CSVRTGGMEAFF. The CDR3, as DNA: TGCAGCGTCCGGACAGGGGGCATGGAAGCTTTCTTT.